The clone carrying this T cell receptor beta chain was counted between two and nine times. Its antigen is currently unknown. The PCR had 60 Vbeta and 13 Jbeta primers. Profiled with immunoSEQ multiplex PCR; TCRdb holds only in-frame clones, not every one. The sample yields some 41,000 clones, under 60% seen once. The germline CDR1 and CDR2 sequences are SQVTM and ANQGSEA. This CDR3 region has 13 residues. Trimming removed 4 bases from V and 7 bases from J, with 13 bases in between. The data are from a study of cytomegalovirus exposure and HLA in healthy donors. Study-wide results and caveats: A list of about 160 TCR beta chains associated with cytomegalovirus was given.

The rearrangement joins TRBV29-1 to TRBJ1-4; a possible D gene is TRBD1 (6 bases). This sequence originates from a man aged 55 to 70 in good health and CMV-seronegative. Sample: PBMCs. The DNA for the CDR3 is TGCAGCGTTGCAAGGGGGACGGGTGAAAAACTGTTTTTT. This sequence encodes CSVARGTGEKLFF.